The 17 T cell receptor beta chains below all came from one sample that was sequenced in a study of cytomegalovirus exposure and HLA in healthy donors. The PCR contained 60 Vbeta and 13 Jbeta primers. Using immunoSEQ multiplex PCR, the repertoire was profiled, and TCRdb retains in-frame clones only, with some absent. The sample has about 200,000 clones, roughly 85% seen once. What was sequenced was PBMCs. These receptors were collected from a woman between 25 and 40 years old in good health and CMV-seropositive.

The chain is built from TRBV7-9 and TRBJ1-5, with D perhaps matching TRBD1 (6 bases). The CDR3 covers 15 residues. CDR1 and CDR2 from the germline V gene are SEHNR and FQNEAQ (reference sequence). V was cut by 5 bases and J by 3 bases, with 14 bases left in between. CDR3: CASSHGEGDNQPQHF. The DNA of the CDR3 is TGTGCCAGCAGCCACGGGGAGGGGGACAATCAGCCCCAGCATTTT.

On this clone itself: Other DNA sequences in this specimen translate into the identical CDR3. The rearrangement links TRBV11-2 to TRBJ2-5; weak D call: TRBD1 (6 bases). This CDR3 spans 12 amino acids. V was shortened by 3 bases and J by 5 bases, with 7 bases between the two germline ends. Germline V CDR1 and CDR2: SGHAT, FQNNGV. For the CDR3, the DNA is TGTGCCAGCAGCTTGCAGGGGGAGACCCAGTACTTC. Its translation: CASSLQGETQYF.

The CDR3, as DNA: TGTGCCAGTACCACGACAGGGCATCAGCCCCAGCATTTT. This translates into CASTTTGHQPQHF. V is TRBV19 and J is TRBJ1-5, with 7 bases identical to TRBD1. This CDR3 has 13 residues. Germline assignment: CDR1 LNHDA and CDR2 SQIVND (reference sequence). V gave up 7 bases and J gave up 5 bases; unmatched junction bases: 5. Combining the CDR3 with reference TRBV19 and TRBJ1-5 gives the whole variable domain DGGITQSPKYLFRKEGQNVTLSCEQNLNHDAMYWYRQDPGQGLRLIYYSQIVNDFQKGDIAEGYSVSREKKESFPLTVTSAQKNPTAFYLCASTTTGHQPQHFGDGTRLSIL.

CDR3 bases: TGTGCCAGCAGCTCGCCGGGACTAGCGGGAGGAAGACGCCCCAATGAGCAGTTCTTC. The encoded protein is CASSSPGLAGGRRPNEQFF. This chain connects TRBV11-3 to TRBJ2-1; 15 bases are shared with TRBD2. Germline trimming cut 4 bases from V and 6 bases from J; bases unmatched to any gene: 13. The CDR3 length is 19 residues. CDR1 and CDR2 (germline): SGHNT, YENEEA. Supplemented by reference TRBV11-3 and TRBJ2-1, the full variable domain reads EAGVVQSPRYKIIEKKQPVAFWCNPISGHNTLYWYLQNLGQGPELLIRYENEEAVDDSQLPKDRFSAERLKGVDSTLKIQPAELGDSAVYLCASSSPGLAGGRRPNEQFFGPGTRLTVL.

This rearrangement joins TRBV6-1 to TRBJ2-1; 8 positions agree with TRBD2. This CDR3 is built from 15 residues. The germline V gene has CDR1 MNHNS and CDR2 SASEGT. V lost 6 bases, J lost 8 bases, and 12 bases stayed unmatched. The CDR3 DNA is TGTGCCAGCAGGCCCAGCGGGGGCGCGAAGGATGAGCAGTTCTTC. It encodes CASRPSGGAKDEQFF.

The genes are TRBV14 and TRBJ2-1; D possibly corresponds to TRBD2 (6 bases). This CDR3 comprises 14 residues. Trimming took off 5 bases at V and 2 bases at J, with 10 bases between the two ends. CDR1 and CDR2 from the germline V gene are SGHDN and FVKESK. CDR3 nucleotides: TGTGCCAGCAGCGAGCCGGGGGCCTACAATGAGCAGTTCTTC. As protein: CASSEPGAYNEQFF.

This chain uses TRBV5-4 with TRBJ2-7; TRBD2 is a possible D gene (6 bases). The V end was cut by 2 bases, the J end by 3 bases, with 15 bases between. Germline lookup yields CDR1 SGHNT and CDR2 YYREEE (reference sequence). CDR3 length equals 15 residues. CDR3 bases: TGTGCCAGCAGCTTTCAGGCGGGCGGGAACTACGAGCAGTACTTC. This encodes CASSFQAGGNYEQYF.

CDR3 nucleotide sequence: TGCGCCAGCAGCTTAGCATTGGGACAGTCCTACGAGCAGTACTTC. Translated: CASSLALGQSYEQYF. The chain has TRBV5-1 and TRBJ2-7; 7 nucleotides agree with TRBD1. J was trimmed by 1 base and V by 2 bases; bases with no gene match: 6. The CDR3 has 15 residues. The germline V gene has CDR1 SGHRS and CDR2 YFSETQ.

V usage is TRBV11-2 and J usage is TRBJ1-1; D gene ambiguous. CDR3 length: 13 amino acids. CDR1 and CDR2 from the germline V gene are SGHAT and FQNNGV. V was pared by 5 bases and J by 0 bases, with 7 bases between. The CDR3: CASSPQLNTEAFF. CDR3 sequence (DNA): TGTGCCAGCAGCCCACAGCTGAACACTGAAGCTTTCTTT.

The chain has TRBV7-2 and TRBJ1-5; TRBD1 is a possible D gene (5 bases). V was shortened by 1 base and J by 6 bases, with 10 bases between the two germline ends. Germline-derived CDR1 and CDR2 are SGHTA and FQGNSA. The CDR3 is made up of 14 amino acids. In DNA, the CDR3 is TGTGCCAGCAGCTTAGGGCAGGGTTTTCAGCCCCAGCATTTT. Translation gives CASSLGQGFQPQHF.

This chain connects TRBV19 to TRBJ1-6; 7 bases are shared with TRBD1. CDR1 LNHDA and CDR2 SQIVND come from the germline V gene (reference sequence). The CDR3 extends over 15 amino acids. Germline trimming cut 7 bases from V and 7 bases from J; bases unmatched to any gene: 10. The CDR3 bases are TGTGCCAGTACCGAGGGGGCAGGAGGGAATTCACCCCTCCACTTT. Its protein is CASTEGAGGNSPLHF.

V is TRBV2 and J is TRBJ1-4, with 7 positions matching TRBD1. The CDR3 spans 15 residues. Germline V gene sequence: CDR1 SNHLY, CDR2 FYNNEI. J gave up 4 bases and V 8 bases, and 10 bases lay outside the gene matches. CDR3 DNA sequence: TGTGCCAGCGCAACCCTAGGGGGCTATAATGAAAAACTGTTTTTT. Translated, it gives CASATLGGYNEKLFF. The full variable domain, rest sourced from reference TRBV2 and TRBJ1-4, is EPEVTQTPSHQVTQMGQEVILRCVPISNHLYFYWYRQILGQKVEFLVSFYNNEISEKSEIFDDQFSVERPDGSNFTLKIRSTKLEDSAMYFCASATLGGYNEKLFFGSGTQLSVL.

The CDR3 is CASSSSGTLFSYEQYF. The CDR3, as DNA: TGTGCCAGCAGCTCCTCCGGGACATTATTCTCCTACGAGCAGTACTTC. The chain carries TRBV7-2 and TRBJ2-7; D may be TRBD1 (6 bases). CDR3 length: 16 residues. Trimming cost V 4 bases and J 0 bases, with 16 bases left between them. Germline CDR1 SGHTA, CDR2 FQGNSA. The full variable domain, with the rest looked up from reference TRBV7-2 and TRBJ2-7, is GAGVSQSPSNKVTEKGKDVELRCDPISGHTALYWYRQSLGQGLEFLIYFQGNSAPDKSGLPSDRFSAERTGGSVSTLTIQRTQQEDSAVYLCASSSSGTLFSYEQYFGPGTRLTVT.

This clone was seen only a few times. The rearrangement joins TRBV5-6 to TRBJ1-2; the D is unclear. Germline CDR1 SGHDT, CDR2 YYEEEE. The ends were cut back, 4 bases at V and 2 bases at J, with 12 bases in the middle. This CDR3 spans 14 amino acids. The CDR3 DNA is TGTGCCAGCAGCCCCCTCGGGGAAAACTATGGCTACACCTTC. As protein: CASSPLGENYGYTF.

The rearrangement links TRBV10-3 to TRBJ2-7; 8 positions match TRBD2. V lost 11 bases and J lost 6; bases outside the gene matches: 6. The CDR3 has 11 amino acids. Germline V gene lookup returns CDR1 ENHRY and CDR2 SYGVKD. The CDR3 nucleotides are TGTGCCGCGGGGGGCAGGGGCGAGCAGTACTTC. Translated, it gives CAAGGRGEQYF.

The V gene is TRBV2, the J gene TRBJ1-1, with D unclear. This CDR3 has 13 amino acids. Germline assignment: CDR1 SNHLY and CDR2 FYNNEI. V was shortened by 7 bases and J by 0 bases, with 9 bases between the two germline ends. The CDR3 protein is CASTGVMNTEAFF. DNA of the CDR3: TGTGCCAGCACCGGGGTTATGAACACTGAAGCTTTCTTT. The full variable domain, its missing parts supplied by reference TRBV2 and TRBJ1-1, is EPEVTQTPSHQVTQMGQEVILRCVPISNHLYFYWYRQILGQKVEFLVSFYNNEISEKSEIFDDQFSVERPDGSNFTLKIRSTKLEDSAMYFCASTGVMNTEAFFGQGTRLTVV.

This clone was recorded once. The V gene is TRBV6-1, the J gene TRBJ1-1; D possibly corresponds to TRBD1 (5 bases). Germline V gene sequence: CDR1 MNHNS, CDR2 SASEGT. V was clipped by 4 bases and J by 3 bases, with 18 bases between them. The CDR3 runs to 16 residues. The CDR3: CASSAWTPPFHTEAFF. The CDR3 coding sequence is TGTGCCAGCAGTGCCTGGACACCTCCGTTTCACACTGAAGCTTTCTTT.